This T cell receptor (beta chain) was sequenced for a study of response to subunit inactivated influenza vaccine. Overall study findings and caveats: Authors suggested that a seasonal influenza vaccination recruits few new T cells each time.

TCRdb redid the calling of the RT-PCR reads with MiXCR, one entry per CDR3 protein. The sample records fewer than 650,000 distinct CDR3 sequences, 10% to 15% being singletons. Trimming left V 0 bases short and J 4 bases short, with 10 bases between. Germline-derived CDR1 and CDR2 are SGHRS and YFSETQ. The CDR3 sequence is 14 residues long. This clonotype was detected only a few times. Its matching antigen is unknown. The receptor's source is a man aged 45-65 years who received an inactivated influenza vaccine. The J gene is TRBJ1-2, the V gene TRBV5-1; D is possibly TRBD1 (5 bases). This sample comprised PBMCs from blood, obtained 45 days after vaccination. This CDR3 is CASSLGGDTYGYTF. The CDR3 bases are TGCGCCAGCAGCTTGGGGGGCGACACCTATGGCTACACCTTC.